This T cell receptor (beta chain) was identified during a study of blood T cell repertoires in COVID-19. The CDR3 spans 16 residues. Germline V gene sequence: CDR1 SGHRS, CDR2 YFSETQ. Trimming took off 0 bases at V and 2 bases at J, with 9 bases between the two ends. In the original analysis: Amplification with reference gene primers provided the estimates of nucleated cell counts. This table comes from immunoSEQ multiplex PCR, and its TCRdb copy is limited to in-frame clones, with some not included. V and J calls and clone size follow that table, whereas D and trimming were derived from the DNA. There are about 170,000 clones in the sample; approximately 87% occur only once, and approximately 4.4% lies in the top ten.

The sequenced material came from PBMCs or T cells enriched from blood (not recorded which). The chain carries TRBV5-1 and TRBJ2-6; no firm D call. The sequence derives from a woman aged 45-59 years who had recovered from COVID-19. The CDR3 nucleotides are TGCGCCAGCAGCTTGGCCGCGACAACTGGGGCCAACGTCCTGACTTTC. Protein: CASSLAATTGANVLTF.